This TCR beta chain was sequenced during a study of cytotoxic CD8 clonotypes in ibrutinib-treated CLL. The overall study: Response samples were obtained once patients had received a median 12 months of treatment, range 6 to 36.

Libraries of TCR beta were made from roughly 2.2 micrograms of genomic DNA that came from cryopreserved PBMCs. TCRdb's table, derived via immunoSEQ multiplex PCR, lists solely in-frame clones and lacks some. The profile shows about 300,000 clones, approximately 76% of them singletons. This CDR3 region has 12 residues. Germline CDR1 and CDR2: MDHEN and SYDVKM. V lost 2 bases and J 5 bases, leaving 6 bases between the germline ends. The sequencing used PBMCs, collected at disease progression, from a patient treated with ibrutinib. The receptor comes from a human donor with chronic lymphocytic leukemia. The V gene is TRBV28, the J gene TRBJ2-5; D uncertain. CDR3 region: CASSLVVETQYF. For the CDR3, the DNA is TGTGCCAGCAGTTTAGTCGTGGAGACCCAGTACTTC.